The sequence of this T cell receptor beta chain was determined in a study of shared clonotypes between healthy human individuals. Whole-study results and caveats: Non-shared clonotypes had lower generation probabilities than those shared by all four donors. Compared with memory subsets, naive subsets generally had larger estimated richness.

Execution of the assay was at deep level. In replicate PCRs of sorted subsets, about 220 ng DNA, approximately 30,000 T cell genomes, was used. Produced via immunoSEQ multiplex PCR; TCRdb's table is partial and in-frame only. Found here are about 2.1 million clones, 90% to 95% of them singletons; the top ten hold more than 1.5%. As defined, naive CD8 cells were CD45RO-negative and positively selected for CCR7, with terminally differentiated effector memory CD45RA+ cells excluded. To note about this clone: Its antigen is unknown.

The CDR3 is made up of 16 amino acids. Germline CDR1 is SGHRS and CDR2 is YFSETQ. The V and J ends lost 4 bases and 1 base, in that order; junction bases with no gene match: 8. This clonotype originated in a man between 18 and 35 years old in good health. Some clones in this sample may be carry-over from other donors' samples. The sample consisted of naive CD8+ T cells from PBMCs. This chain links TRBV5-1 with TRBJ2-7, with TRBD2 matching over 10 bases. In DNA form, the CDR3 reads TGCGCCAGCAGCCTCTCCCGACTAGCGGGTTCCTACGAGCAGTACTTC. It codes for CASSLSRLAGSYEQYF.